These 32 T cell receptor beta chains were sequenced from one sample in a study of blood T cell repertoires in COVID-19. Method: immunoSEQ multiplex PCR; TCRdb's copy keeps in-frame clones and lacks some. The sample records 140,000 to 150,000 clones, around 81% being singletons. Sequencing used peripheral blood. The source of these receptors is a human donor with acute or convalescent COVID-19. The donor label of this sample is uncertain.

In DNA, the CDR3 is TGCGCCAGCAGCCCATTCCTCCTTGGGGACAGCCTTAATGAAAAACTGTTTTTT. This codes for CASSPFLLGDSLNEKLFF. The V gene is TRBV4-1, the J gene TRBJ1-4; 7 nucleotides agree with TRBD1. This CDR3 is built from 18 residues. Trimming at V came to 4 bases and at J to 4 bases, leaving 15 bases not matched to a gene. Germline V gene data show CDR1 as MGHRA and CDR2 as YSYEKL.

The V call is TRBV19, the J call TRBJ2-1; 8 bases match TRBD2. V shed 5 bases and J 0 bases; nucleotides not matched to a gene: 9. Germline assignment: CDR1 LNHDA and CDR2 SQIVND (reference sequence). The CDR3 has 17 amino acids. CDR3 nucleotide sequence: TGTGCCAGTAGTGATTATAGCGGGGCTCTCTCCTACAATGAGCAGTTCTTC. This gives the protein CASSDYSGALSYNEQFF.

V and J are TRBV6-5 and TRBJ2-7; 12 positions agree with TRBD1. The CDR3 is 14 residues long. The germline CDR1 and CDR2 sequences are MNHEY and SVGAGI. V trimming: 6 bases; J trimming: 2 bases; junction bases outside the gene matches: 2. The CDR3 sequence is CASRGQGATYEQYV. CDR3 DNA sequence: TGTGCCAGCAGGGGACAGGGGGCCACCTACGAGCAGTACGTC.

V usage is TRBV2 and J usage is TRBJ1-2, with D perhaps matching TRBD1 (5 bases). CDR3 length: 13 residues. In germline, CDR1 is SNHLY, CDR2 FYNNEI. Trimming removed 1 base from V and 3 bases from J, with 6 bases in between. CDR3 region: CASSEGQYYGYTF. The CDR3 DNA follows: TGTGCCAGCAGTGAAGGACAGTACTATGGCTACACCTTC. The whole variable domain, filled in from reference TRBV2 and TRBJ1-2, reads EPEVTQTPSHQVTQMGQEVILRCVPISNHLYFYWYRQILGQKVEFLVSFYNNEISEKSEIFDDQFSVERPDGSNFTLKIRSTKLEDSAMYFCASSEGQYYGYTFGSGTRLTVV.

Only a few counts were recorded for this clone. The chain is built from TRBV5-4 and TRBJ2-1; TRBD2 matches at 12 bases. V dropped 1 base and J dropped 5; count of bases not matched to a gene: 7. The CDR3 totals 17 residues. Germline V CDR1 and CDR2: SGHNT, YYREEE (reference sequence). The CDR3 reads CASSLTSGGTRDNEQFF. CDR3 bases: TGTGCCAGCAGCTTGACTAGCGGGGGGACGAGAGACAATGAGCAGTTCTTC.

This clone was recorded only once. The chain carries TRBV24-1 and TRBJ2-1, with 10 bases aligning to TRBD2. The V gene end was trimmed by 3 bases and the J gene end by 7 bases; junction bases not matched to a gene: 5. Germline V gene lookup returns CDR1 KGHDR and CDR2 SFDVKD. The CDR3 is 15 residues long. The CDR3 DNA is TGTGCCACCAGTGATACTAGCGGGGCTGGGAATGAGCAGTTCTTC. This codes for CATSDTSGAGNEQFF.

The gene calls are TRBV7-9 and TRBJ2-5; possible D gene TRBD1, 6 bases. Germline-derived CDR1 and CDR2 are SEHNR and FQNEAQ (reference sequence). Trimming left V 5 bases short and J 2 bases short, with 15 bases between. CDR3 length equals 15 residues. This chain's CDR3 is CASSPKGDRQETQYF. In nucleotides, the CDR3 is TGTGCCAGCAGCCCAAAGGGCGACAGGCAAGAGACCCAGTACTTC. Drawing the rest from reference TRBV7-9 and TRBJ2-5, the complete variable domain is DTGVSQNPRHKITKRGQNVTFRCDPISEHNRLYWYRQTLGQGPEFLTYFQNEAQLEKSRLLSDRFSAERPKGSFSTLEIQRTEQGDSAMYLCASSPKGDRQETQYFGPGTRLLVL.

The chain couples TRBV24-1 to TRBJ2-2; 14 bases map to TRBD2. V gave up 9 bases and J gave up 1 base; unmatched junction bases: 6. The CDR3 length is 17 residues. In germline, CDR1 is KGHDR, CDR2 SFDVKD. Written as DNA, the CDR3 is TGTGCCACCTCCCGGACTAGCGGGGGGATGAACACCGGGGAGCTGTTTTTT. Translation gives CATSRTSGGMNTGELFF.

The chain combines TRBV6-5 with TRBJ2-1; no clear D. CDR1 and CDR2 from the germline V gene are MNHEY and SVGAGI. V gave up 6 bases and J gave up 6 bases, with 9 bases separating them. CDR3 size: 12 residues. The DNA for the CDR3 is TGTGCCAGCAGAGATTTCGGCAATGAGCAGTTCTTC. Translating it yields CASRDFGNEQFF.

V usage is TRBV7-8 and J usage is TRBJ1-2, with 8 bases aligning to TRBD1. J lost 8 bases, V lost 6 bases, and 8 bases had no gene match. The germline gives CDR1 SGHVS, CDR2 FQNEAQ. The CDR3 spans 13 residues. The CDR3 nucleotides are TGTGCCAGCAGACCAGGGGGCGCGGGAGGCTACACCTTC. The encoded protein is CASRPGGAGGYTF. Together with reference TRBV7-8 and TRBJ1-2, the CDR3 gives the full variable domain: GAGVSQSPRYKVAKRGQDVALRCDPISGHVSLFWYQQALGQGPEFLTYFQNEAQLDKSGLPSDRFFAERPEGSVSTLKIQRTQQEDSAVYLCASRPGGAGGYTFGSGTRLTVV.

The chain has TRBV11-2 and TRBJ2-3, with TRBD1 as a possible D gene (7 bases). CDR3 length: 16 residues. Per the germline V gene, CDR1 is SGHAT and CDR2 is FQNNGV. Trimming stripped 6 bases from V and 4 bases from J, with 20 bases between. This chain's CDR3 is CASRPQGGGASDTQYF. CDR3 nucleotide sequence: TGTGCCAGCAGGCCCCAAGGGGGCGGGGCATCAGATACGCAGTATTTT.

V usage is TRBV6-6 and J usage is TRBJ1-5; TRBD1 is a possible D gene (5 bases). Trimming removed 2 bases at V and 2 bases at J, with 13 bases between. Germline V gives CDR1 MNHNY, CDR2 SVGAGI (reference sequence). This CDR3 comprises 16 residues. The CDR3 loop is CASSYVRGSGNQPQHF. The CDR3 nucleotides are TGTGCCAGCAGTTACGTACGGGGGTCAGGCAATCAGCCCCAGCATTTT.

This clone was seen more than once but under ten times. The CDR3 loop is CASSSGDSYNEQFF. Here the CDR3 DNA reads TGTGCCAGCAGTTCCGGGGACAGTTACAATGAGCAGTTCTTC. The chain is built from TRBV11-2 and TRBJ2-1, with 7 bases lining up with TRBD1. J was trimmed by 4 bases and V by 6 bases; bases with no gene match: 6. This CDR3 contains 14 residues. Germline assignment: CDR1 SGHAT and CDR2 FQNNGV.

The V and J genes are TRBV18 and TRBJ2-5; 7 nucleotides line up with TRBD2. The CDR3 has 14 residues. CDR1 KGHSH and CDR2 LQKENI come from the germline V gene. With V trimmed by 4 bases and J by 5 bases, 7 bases remained unmatched. DNA for the CDR3: TGTGCCAGCTCACACCCGACTAGCAGGGAGACCCAGTACTTC. This gives the protein CASSHPTSRETQYF.

This clone was seen a single time. The chain combines TRBV3-1 (or the pseudogene TRBV3-2) with TRBJ2-7; D unresolved. There are 15 residues in the CDR3. The germline V and J ends were trimmed by 1 base and 2 bases, with 12 bases remaining between them. The germline V gene has CDR1 LGHDT and CDR2 YNNKEL (reference sequence). The CDR3 loop reads CASSQAPARAYEQYF. CDR3 sequence (DNA): TGTGCCAGCAGCCAAGCCCCCGCCCGGGCCTACGAGCAGTACTTC.

This chain uses TRBV12-3 or TRBV12-4 with TRBJ2-2, with D unclear. The CDR3 sequence is 13 residues long. The V end was cut by 6 bases, the J end by 0 bases, with 5 bases between. The CDR3 is CASSLPNTGELFF. DNA of the CDR3: TGTGCCAGCAGCCTACCGAACACCGGGGAGCTGTTTTTT.

The V call is TRBV30, the J call TRBJ1-2; weak D call: TRBD1 (6 bases). V was shortened by 5 bases and J by 4 bases, with 17 bases between the two germline ends. Per germline, CDR1 GTSNPN and CDR2 SVGIG (reference sequence). The CDR3 is made up of 14 amino acids. DNA of the CDR3: TGTGCCTGGGGACAGCGCTCTAAGGGCTATGGCTACACCTTC. Its translation: CAWGQRSKGYGYTF.

This clone was seen only a few times. The chain employs TRBV30 and TRBJ2-2; 9 bases map to TRBD1. CDR3 length: 13 amino acids. Trimming cost V 7 bases and J 1 base; bases outside gene matches: 1. Germline loops: CDR1 GTSNPN, CDR2 SVGIG (reference sequence). The DNA of the CDR3 is TGTGCCTTGGACAGGGGGAACACCGGGGAGCTGTTTTTT. Translating gives CALDRGNTGELFF.

The chain combines TRBV7-2 with TRBJ2-7, with TRBD1 matching 9 bases. V lost 4 bases, J lost 0 bases, and 4 bases stayed unmatched. The CDR3 is 15 residues long. CDR1 and CDR2 (germline): SGHTA, FQGNSA. The CDR3 region is CASSSQGQGSYEQYF. Here the CDR3 DNA reads TGTGCCAGCAGCTCCCAGGGACAGGGCTCCTACGAGCAGTACTTC.

Here the CDR3 reads CASSIVPYQTQYF. CDR3 bases: TGTGCCAGTAGTATAGTTCCCTATCAGACCCAGTACTTC. The rearrangement links TRBV19 to TRBJ2-5; D ambiguous. The CDR3 runs 13 residues. Deletions cut 1 base from V and 6 bases from J, with 9 bases between. CDR1 is LNHDA and CDR2 is SQIVND in the germline V gene (reference sequence).

The J gene is TRBJ1-1, the V gene TRBV10-1; the D gene is possibly TRBD1 (6 bases). V dropped 4 bases and J dropped 0 bases, with 12 bases sitting between them. The CDR3 is made up of 15 amino acids. Germline-derived CDR1 and CDR2 are WNHNN and SYGVQD (reference sequence). CDR3 nucleotides: TGCGCCAGCAGTGGCCCGGGACACCTGAACACTGAAGCTTTCTTT. Translation gives CASSGPGHLNTEAFF.

This clone was detected only a few times. The gene calls are TRBV11-2 and TRBJ2-1, with 7 nucleotides matching TRBD2. Germline V gives CDR1 SGHAT, CDR2 FQNNGV. V lost 0 bases and J lost 0; bases outside the gene matches: 2. The CDR3 loop spans 16 amino acids. This CDR3 reads CASSLEGGSSYNEQFF. The CDR3 DNA follows: TGTGCCAGCAGCTTAGAAGGCGGGAGCTCCTACAATGAGCAGTTCTTC.

The chain carries TRBV9 and TRBJ2-2; tentative D call: TRBD1 (6 bases). Germline loops: CDR1 SGDLS, CDR2 YYNGEE. The CDR3 is 14 amino acids. Trimming took off 0 bases at V and 6 bases at J, with 9 bases between the two ends. The DNA for the CDR3 is TGTGCCAGCAGCGTAGGGGACAATGCCGGGGAGCTGTTTTTT. Residues: CASSVGDNAGELFF.

This rearrangement joins TRBV30 to TRBJ1-5, with D perhaps TRBD1 (5 bases). Deletions cut 2 bases from V and 2 bases from J, with 7 bases between. Germline V gene lookup returns CDR1 GTSNPN and CDR2 SVGIG (reference sequence). This CDR3 comprises 13 residues. The CDR3 is CAWSKGGNQPQHF. In nucleotides, the CDR3 is TGTGCCTGGAGTAAAGGGGGCAATCAGCCCCAGCATTTT.

V and J are TRBV6-5 and TRBJ1-1; tentatively, D is TRBD1 (5 bases). V was clipped by 8 bases and J by 0 bases, with 10 bases between them. Germline values: CDR1 MNHEY, CDR2 SVGAGI. This CDR3 has 13 residues. Written as DNA, the CDR3 is TGTGCCAGCCTCAGGGCAATGAACACTGAAGCTTTCTTT. Its translation: CASLRAMNTEAFF.

The chain couples TRBV18 to TRBJ2-6; 7 nucleotides agree with TRBD1. The CDR3 sequence is 15 residues long. The V and J ends lost 4 bases and 0 bases, in that order; junction bases with no gene match: 0. Germline loops: CDR1 KGHSH, CDR2 LQKENI. CDR3 nucleotide sequence: TGTGCCAGCTCACGGGACAGCTCTGGGGCCAACGTCCTGACTTTC. This translates into CASSRDSSGANVLTF.

This chain joins TRBV18 and TRBJ2-6; 7 bases agree with TRBD1. Germline-derived CDR1 and CDR2 are KGHSH and LQKENI. Trimming cost V 4 bases and J 0 bases; bases outside gene matches: 12. CDR3 size: 19 residues. The CDR3 DNA reads as TGTGCCAGCTCACTCCAGGGGGACGGTGGACACTCTGGGGCCAACGTCCTGACTTTC. Its protein product is CASSLQGDGGHSGANVLTF.

The chain joins TRBV30 to TRBJ1-5; D unresolved. There are 15 residues in the CDR3. V was cut by 0 bases and J by 3 bases, with 12 bases left in between. CDR1 is GTSNPN, CDR2 SVGIG, per germline (reference sequence). The CDR3 DNA sequence: TGTGCCTGGAGTGTGGGCGGGAATGTCAATCAGCCCCAGCATTTT. It translates to CAWSVGGNVNQPQHF.

The rearrangement uses TRBV10-3 and TRBJ1-2; D uncertain. CDR1 is ENHRY and CDR2 is SYGVKD in the germline V gene. V lost 0 bases and J 3 bases, leaving 5 bases between the germline ends. The CDR3 consists of 13 residues. CDR3 loop: CAISESDYYGYTF. In DNA form, the CDR3 reads TGTGCCATCAGTGAGTCAGACTACTATGGCTACACCTTC.

This chain links TRBV19 with TRBJ2-1, with D perhaps TRBD1 (6 bases). Germline-derived CDR1 and CDR2 are LNHDA and SQIVND (reference sequence). V shed 10 bases and J shed 5 bases, with 15 bases lying between them. The CDR3 contains 13 residues. The CDR3: CATTEGHNNEQFF. The CDR3 DNA follows: TGTGCCACCACAGAGGGACACAACAATGAGCAGTTCTTC.

The chain links TRBV11-2 to TRBJ2-4, with TRBD2 as a possible D gene (5 bases). Trimming took 4 bases from V and 0 from J, leaving 19 bases between them. CDR1 is SGHAT and CDR2 is FQNNGV in the germline V gene. The CDR3 has 18 residues. The CDR3 sequence is CASSWGDLNRPAKNIQYF. CDR3 in DNA: TGTGCCAGCAGCTGGGGAGACCTCAACCGCCCAGCCAAAAACATTCAGTACTTC.

This clone was recorded a few times. CDR3 DNA sequence: TGCGCCAGCAGCCACCCCGCCGACAGGGAGACACATCGATATGGCTACACCTTC. Encoded protein: CASSHPADRETHRYGYTF. The V gene is TRBV4-1, the J gene TRBJ1-2, with 7 nucleotides matching TRBD1. The CDR3 length is 18 residues. Per germline, CDR1 MGHRA and CDR2 YSYEKL. Trimming took 3 bases from V and 5 from J; bases not matched to a gene: 18.